The next 32 T cell receptor beta chains were all read from a single sample in a study of T cells in Graves' hyperthyroidism and ophthalmopathy. It was RNA transcripts that yielded the amplified TCR beta CDR3 regions. The primer set for the first-round RT-PCR of the TCR CDR3 was HTBI. TCRdb redid the calling of the multiplex PCR reads with MiXCR, one entry per CDR3 protein. The table includes about 300,000 distinct CDR3 sequences, approximately 15% detected once. The material sequenced was blood. The origin of the receptors is a man aged 25-45 years with Graves' hyperthyroidism.

Of note for this clonotype: A much larger clone lies one base from this, so it may be a read error. The rearrangement joins TRBV30 to TRBJ1-2, with D perhaps TRBD1 (6 bases). The CDR3 contains 12 residues. V was cut by 8 bases and J by 4 bases, with 14 bases left in between. Germline values: CDR1 GTSNPN, CDR2 SVGIG (reference sequence). The CDR3 region is CARGEGIYGYTF. The CDR3 nucleotides are TGTGCCAGGGGGGAGGGTATCTATGGCTACACCTTC.

This clonotype was counted ten times or more. J is TRBJ2-2 and V is TRBV28; D might be TRBD2 (6 bases). In germline, CDR1 is MDHEN, CDR2 SYDVKM. The V gene lost 6 bases and the J gene lost 2 bases, with 19 bases spanning the gap. The CDR3 contains 17 residues. CDR3 region: CASSPPMSSGNTGELFF. Here the CDR3 DNA reads TGTGCCAGCAGCCCCCCAATGAGTAGCGGTAACACCGGGGAGCTGTTTTTT.

This clonotype has ten or more counts. This sequence joins TRBV12-3 or TRBV12-4 and TRBJ1-2; D is ambiguous. V was clipped by 4 bases and J by 8 bases, with 20 bases between them. The CDR3 totals 15 residues. Here the CDR3 DNA reads TGTGCCAGCAGTTCTCAAGTGGGAGTGGGATGGGGCTACACCTTC. It encodes CASSSQVGVGWGYTF.

This clonotype was recorded a few times. A read error may produce the germline difference seen at one junction end. CDR3 DNA: TGTGCTAGCAGCTTGAGAAGGTACAATGAGCAGTTCTTC. Protein sequence: CASSLRRYNEQFF. This sequence joins TRBV7-7 and TRBJ2-1, with D hard to call. The CDR3 extends over 13 amino acids. Per germline, CDR1 SSHAT and CDR2 FNYEAQ (reference sequence). The full variable domain, completed using reference TRBV7-7 and TRBJ2-1, is GAGVSQSPRYKVTKRGQDVTLRCDPISSHATLYWYQQALGQGPEFLTYFNYEAQPDKSGLPSDRFSAERPEGSISTLTIQRTEQRDSAMYRCASSLRRYNEQFFGPGTRLTVL.

A note on this clonotype: At one end, the junction sequence differs from germline, possibly due to a read error. The rearrangement joins TRBV27 to TRBJ2-5; D may be TRBD1 (6 bases). Germline CDR1 and CDR2: MNHEY and SMNVEV (reference sequence). There are 11 residues in the CDR3. The CDR3 DNA reads TGTGCCAGCAGATCTGGGGGCCGTTCGCACTTC. Protein product: CASRSGGRSHF.

The table lists this clonotype with a few counts. The V call is TRBV11-2, the J call TRBJ1-1; perhaps TRBD1 as D (6 bases). Germline CDR1 is SGHAT and CDR2 is FQNNGV. The V and J ends lost 6 bases and 1 base respectively, with 12 bases between them. The CDR3 length is 14 residues. In DNA, the CDR3 is TGTGCCAGCAGACGGAGGGGGAGGAACACTGAAGCTTTCTTT. It encodes CASRRRGRNTEAFF. The whole variable domain, remainder taken from reference TRBV11-2 and TRBJ1-1, is EAGVAQSPRYKIIEKRQSVAFWCNPISGHATLYWYQQILGQGPKLLIQFQNNGVVDDSQLPKDRFSAERLKGVDSTLKIQPAKLEDSAVYLCASRRRGRNTEAFFGQGTRLTVV.

The CDR3 here is CASSYRQASGANVLTF. The CDR3 DNA follows: TGTGCCAGCTCGTACAGGCAGGCGTCGGGGGCCAACGTCCTGACTTTC. The V gene is TRBV18, the J gene TRBJ2-6; D may be TRBD1 (5 bases). The CDR3 length is 16 residues. Germline lookup yields CDR1 KGHSH and CDR2 LQKENI. Trimming shortened V by 6 bases and J by 4 bases, and 16 bases separated the two germline ends.

Many counts were recorded for this clonotype. The rearrangement joins TRBV7-9 to TRBJ2-7, with D maybe TRBD1 (6 bases). CDR3 length: 13 residues. Germline V gene data show CDR1 as SEHNR and CDR2 as FQNEAQ (reference sequence). V lost 5 bases, J lost 6 bases, and 14 bases lay in between. The CDR3 here is CASSQGQGTEQYF. DNA for the CDR3: TGTGCCAGCAGCCAAGGGCAGGGGACCGAGCAGTACTTC.

This clonotype occurred a few times. The chain couples TRBV24-1 to TRBJ2-1; D possibly corresponds to TRBD2 (6 bases). V shed 3 bases and J shed 5 bases, with 16 bases lying between them. Germline V gene sequence: CDR1 KGHDR, CDR2 SFDVKD. This CDR3 contains 16 residues. DNA for the CDR3: TGTGCCACCAGTGATGTTGGGACTGGCGGCCACAATGAGCAGTTCTTC. It translates to CATSDVGTGGHNEQFF.

A single count supports this clonotype. J is TRBJ1-2 and V is TRBV5-4; D gene unclear. The germline V gene encodes CDR1 SGHNT and CDR2 YYREEE (reference sequence). The CDR3 contains 15 residues. Trimming pared 4 bases from V and 5 bases from J, leaving 18 bases between. This CDR3 reads CASSPPSTAGYGYTF. Written as DNA, the CDR3 is TGTGCCAGCAGCCCTCCTTCCACCGCGGGGTATGGCTACACCTTC.

The chain joins TRBV20-1 to TRBJ1-2; unclear D gene. This CDR3 contains 16 residues. Deletions cut 1 base from V and 3 bases from J, with 18 bases between. The germline gives CDR1 DFQATT, CDR2 SNEGSKA (reference sequence). CDR3 loop: CSARVSEVGEDYGYTF. The CDR3 nucleotides are TGCAGTGCTAGAGTCTCCGAGGTCGGGGAGGACTATGGCTACACCTTC.

This clonotype occurred many times. The rearrangement joins TRBV27 to TRBJ1-5; D call uncertain. This CDR3 comprises 14 residues. Germline loops: CDR1 MNHEY, CDR2 SMNVEV (reference sequence). V was cut by 3 bases and J by 3 bases, with 9 bases left in between. The CDR3 region is CASSLAGPNQPQHF. The CDR3 nucleotides read TGTGCCAGCAGTTTGGCAGGACCCAATCAGCCCCAGCATTTT.

Only a few counts were recorded for this clonotype. The rearrangement joins TRBV10-3 to TRBJ2-3; 7 nucleotides align to TRBD1. Trimming cost V 8 bases and J 0 bases; bases outside gene matches: 5. This CDR3 contains 14 residues. In germline, CDR1 is ENHRY, CDR2 SYGVKD. The CDR3 reads CAIRQGESTDTQYF. The CDR3 nucleotides are TGTGCCATCCGCCAGGGGGAGAGCACAGATACGCAGTATTTT.

Concerning this clonotype: The junction differs from germline at one of its ends, possibly a read error. V usage is TRBV12-3 or TRBV12-4 and J usage is TRBJ1-4, with 8 nucleotides matching TRBD1. CDR3 length: 16 residues. CDR3 protein: CASGRTGLATNEKLLF. The DNA for the CDR3 is TGTGCCTCCGGGAGGACAGGGCTTGCAACTAATGAAAAACTGCTTTTT.

This clonotype was counted a few times. The chain carries TRBV6-1 and TRBJ2-3; possible D gene TRBD2, 5 bases. This CDR3 has 14 residues. The V end lost 7 bases, the J end lost 0 bases, and 11 bases lay between the germline ends. Germline V lookup: CDR1 MNHNS, CDR2 SASEGT. The CDR3 nucleotides are TGTGCCAGCAAGGCGGGCACTAGCACAGATACGCAGTATTTT. Translating it yields CASKAGTSTDTQYF.

This clonotype was found a few times. The V call is TRBV4-2, the J call TRBJ2-5; 9 nucleotides agree with TRBD2. CDR3 size: 18 residues. Germline V CDR1 and CDR2: LGHNA, YNFKEQ. The V and J ends lost 1 base and 4 bases, in that order; junction bases with no gene match: 13. The CDR3 sequence is CASSQATGLALWGETQYF. For the CDR3, the DNA is TGTGCCAGCAGCCAAGCAACCGGACTAGCGCTATGGGGAGAGACCCAGTACTTC.

V and J are TRBV2 and TRBJ2-7; TRBD2 matches at 9 bases. V was clipped by 6 bases and J by 6 bases; unmatched bases: 12. The length of the CDR3 is 15 residues. Germline V gives CDR1 SNHLY, CDR2 FYNNEI. In DNA, the CDR3 is TGTGCCAGCAGCCCGCGGATAGCGGGAGCTCTCGAGCAGTACTTC. Protein sequence: CASSPRIAGALEQYF.

V gene TRBV19 combines with J gene TRBJ2-7; 9 bases line up with TRBD2. This CDR3 has 13 amino acids. Germline trimming cut 4 bases from V and 6 bases from J; bases unmatched to any gene: 4. Germline CDR1 is LNHDA and CDR2 is SQIVND (reference sequence). The chain's CDR3 is CASSRLADGEQYF. The CDR3 nucleotides read TGTGCCAGTAGTAGACTAGCGGATGGCGAGCAGTACTTC.

The chain combines TRBV6-4 with TRBJ2-3; 8 bases fit TRBD2. V shed 0 bases, J shed 4 bases, and the junction held 3 bases outside the gene matches. Germline CDR1 MRHNA, CDR2 SNTAGT. This CDR3 is 15 amino acids long. CDR3 loop: CASSDSTGGPDTQYF. The CDR3 DNA is TGTGCCAGCAGTGACTCGACGGGAGGGCCAGATACGCAGTATTTT.

This clonotype has only a few counts. V usage is TRBV15 and J usage is TRBJ2-5; D is possibly TRBD2 (6 bases). Looked up from germline, CDR1 is LNHNV and CDR2 is YYDKDF (reference sequence). The CDR3 is 13 amino acids. V was pared by 6 bases and J by 5 bases, with 13 bases between. The CDR3 bases are TGTGCCACCAGGGAACTAGCTGGGGAGACCCAGTACTTC. Translation gives CATRELAGETQYF.

This clonotype appeared many times. The chain joins TRBV20-1 to TRBJ2-1; D gene ambiguous. This CDR3 is 13 amino acids long. The V gene's germline CDR1 is DFQATT and CDR2 SNEGSKA (reference sequence). V shed 0 bases and J shed 9 bases, with 12 bases lying between them. In nucleotides, the CDR3 is TGCAGTGCTAGAGATTTTAGGGTTCGTGAGCAGTTCTTC. Encoded protein: CSARDFRVREQFF.

CDR3 sequence: CASRVGGANPEAFF. Written as DNA, the CDR3 is TGTGCCAGTCGAGTTGGGGGCGCTAACCCTGAAGCTTTCTTT. The chain is built from TRBV19 and TRBJ1-1, with D possibly matching TRBD1 (6 bases). This CDR3 is built from 14 residues. Germline CDR1 and CDR2: LNHDA and SQIVND (reference sequence). Trimming cost V 8 bases and J 6 bases, with 19 bases left between them.

The chain carries TRBV5-6 and TRBJ1-2; no clear D. Trimming shortened V by 3 bases and J by 4 bases, and 16 bases separated the two germline ends. Germline loops: CDR1 SGHDT, CDR2 YYEEEE. The length of the CDR3 is 15 residues. In nucleotides, the CDR3 is TGTGCCAGCAGCTCGCTCGTCGAGGGTATCTATGGCTACACCTTC. This sequence encodes CASSSLVEGIYGYTF.

This clonotype was seen many times. The chain is built from TRBV12-3 or TRBV12-4 and TRBJ1-1; D gene ambiguous. The germline V and J ends were trimmed by 5 bases and 6 bases, with 25 bases remaining between them. The CDR3 is 17 amino acids. The CDR3 DNA reads as TGTGCCAGCAGTCCACCAAAGTCACACCTTCCCGGCGCTGAAGCTTTCTTT. This sequence encodes CASSPPKSHLPGAEAFF.

This clonotype was seen more than once but under ten times. This sequence joins TRBV9 and TRBJ2-3; D unresolved. Deletions cut 2 bases from V and 2 bases from J, with 15 bases between. Germline assignment: CDR1 SGDLS and CDR2 YYNGEE. This CDR3 is 16 amino acids long. The DNA for the CDR3 is TGTGCCAGCAGCGTGCTCCCCGAGGACCTCACAGATACGCAGTATTTT. Translated, it gives CASSVLPEDLTDTQYF.

The table lists this clonotype with many counts. The CDR3 protein is CASSLLAKSYNEQFF. For the CDR3, the DNA is TGCGCCAGCAGCTTACTAGCGAAGTCCTACAATGAGCAGTTCTTC. The chain uses TRBV5-1 and TRBJ2-1; 7 bases fit TRBD2. V was pared by 2 bases and J by 1 base, with 3 bases of the junction left unmatched. The CDR3 loop spans 15 amino acids. CDR1 SGHRS and CDR2 YFSETQ come from the germline V gene.

This clonotype was seen more than once but under ten times. The rearrangement joins TRBV4-1 to TRBJ2-1; possibly TRBD2 for D (5 bases). Looked up from germline, CDR1 is MGHRA and CDR2 is YSYEKL. The CDR3 has 15 residues. V lost 1 base and J 8 bases, leaving 15 bases between the germline ends. The CDR3 is CASSQGSGLVDEQFF. The CDR3 bases are TGCGCCAGCAGCCAAGGGTCCGGACTTGTCGATGAGCAGTTCTTC.

The chain combines TRBV30 with TRBJ1-5; TRBD1 is a possible D gene (6 bases). V lost 4 bases and J lost 3, with 10 bases in between. The CDR3 loop spans 13 amino acids. In germline, CDR1 is GTSNPN, CDR2 SVGIG (reference sequence). The CDR3 region is CAWTGDINQPQHF. CDR3 coding DNA: TGTGCCTGGACGGGGGACATCAATCAGCCCCAGCATTTT.

The chain joins TRBV24-1 to TRBJ2-3; unclear D gene. This CDR3 has 13 residues. Trimming took 6 bases from V and 0 from J, leaving 6 bases between them. Per the germline V gene, CDR1 is KGHDR and CDR2 is SFDVKD. Here the CDR3 DNA reads TGTGCCACCAGTATGCCTAGCACAGATACGCAGTATTTT. Translation: CATSMPSTDTQYF.

There are many counts of this clonotype. This chain joins TRBV10-2 and TRBJ2-3, with TRBD2 as a possible D gene (6 bases). Germline CDR1 and CDR2: WSHSY and SAAADI. The CDR3 spans 14 residues. Deletions cut 4 bases from V and 4 bases from J, with 12 bases between. Written as DNA, the CDR3 is TGCGCCAGCAGTGCTATCGGGGGAGCAGATACGCAGTATTTT. This translates into CASSAIGGADTQYF.

This clonotype has just a few counts. V usage is TRBV30 and J usage is TRBJ2-1, with 9 bases lining up with TRBD2. Looked up from germline, CDR1 is GTSNPN and CDR2 is SVGIG (reference sequence). The CDR3 length is 16 residues. Trimming cost V 1 base and J 7 bases; bases outside gene matches: 11. The CDR3 region has the DNA TGTGCCTGGAGTGCCCCGGGACTAGCTTCAGTGAATGAGCAGTTCTTC. Its translation is CAWSAPGLASVNEQFF.

This clonotype has just a few counts. Its ends do not fully match the called genes, so a read error is possible. The chain recombines TRBV12-5 with TRBJ2-7; D is unclear. The germline V gene encodes CDR1 LGHNT and CDR2 FRNRAP. This CDR3 has 10 residues. The DNA for the CDR3 is TGTGCTAGTGGTCTGGTCGGGCAGTACTTC. It yields the protein CASGLVGQYF.